This is a list of T cell receptor beta chains from one sample in a study of cytomegalovirus exposure and HLA in healthy donors. Generated by immunoSEQ multiplex PCR, the TCRdb table keeps only in-frame clones and is missing some. Of over 200,000 clones in the sample, around 90% were seen once. Sequenced sample: PBMCs. These receptors all come from a young woman in good health and CMV-seronegative. The CDR3 runs from the conserved cysteine through the conserved F or W. A D gene is named only where the DNA matches it firmly. Clone size is given for some rows only: seen once, a few or many times, or a class if the clone is expanded.

v_gene: TRBV7-2; d_gene: TRBD1; j_gene: TRBJ2-7; abundance: once; len: 15; CDR3aa: CASSPQGTGIYEQYF; CDR3nt: TGTGCCAGCAGCCCCCAGGGGACAGGGATCTACGAGCAGTACTTC
v_gene: TRBV4-1; d_gene: TRBD2; j_gene: TRBJ2-2; abundance: -; len: 16; CDR3aa: CASSLDGGTHTGELFF; CDR3nt: TGCGCCAGCAGCCTAGACGGGGGGACCCACACCGGGGAGCTGTTTTTT
v_gene: TRBV25-1; d_gene: -; j_gene: TRBJ2-1; abundance: -; len: 16; CDR3aa: CASSEGLSVHYNEQFF; CDR3nt: TGTGCCAGCAGTGAGGGACTGTCCGTTCATTACAATGAGCAGTTCTTC
v_gene: TRBV10-1; d_gene: TRBD2; j_gene: TRBJ2-2; abundance: -; len: 16; CDR3aa: CASSESGGAGGGELFF; CDR3nt: TGCGCCAGCAGTGAGTCCGGGGGGGCCGGTGGCGGGGAGCTGTTTTTT
v_gene: TRBV15; d_gene: -; j_gene: TRBJ2-3; abundance: -; len: 16; CDR3aa: CATSRVGGMVTDTQYF; CDR3nt: TGTGCCACCAGCAGAGTTGGGGGGATGGTGACAGATACGCAGTATTTT
v_gene: TRBV28; d_gene: TRBD1; j_gene: TRBJ2-3; abundance: -; len: 13; CDR3aa: CASSLGQAYTQYF; CDR3nt: TGTGCCAGCAGTTTAGGACAGGCTTATACGCAGTATTTT
v_gene: TRBV5-1; d_gene: -; j_gene: TRBJ1-1; abundance: -; len: 15; CDR3aa: CASSPEWEMNTEAFF; CDR3nt: TGCGCCAGCAGCCCGGAATGGGAGATGAACACTGAAGCTTTCTTT
v_gene: TRBV7-8; d_gene: -; j_gene: TRBJ2-3; abundance: -; len: 18; CDR3aa: CASSEDRDTEPDTDTQYF; CDR3nt: TGTGCCAGCAGCGAAGACCGGGACACCGAACCTGACACAGATACGCAGTATTTT
v_gene: TRBV6-5; d_gene: -; j_gene: TRBJ1-2; abundance: -; len: 13; CDR3aa: CASTDRRSYGYTF; CDR3nt: TGTGCCAGCACCGACCGGAGGTCGTATGGCTACACCTTC
v_gene: TRBV28; d_gene: TRBD2; j_gene: TRBJ2-2; abundance: -; len: 16; CDR3aa: CASSLFVLAGTGELFF; CDR3nt: TGTGCCAGCAGTTTATTCGTCCTAGCGGGCACCGGGGAGCTGTTTTTT
v_gene: TRBV4-1; d_gene: -; j_gene: TRBJ2-3; abundance: -; len: 17; CDR3aa: CASSQGNRLPEADTQYF; CDR3nt: TGCGCCAGCAGCCAAGGAAACCGCCTCCCAGAAGCAGATACGCAGTATTTT
v_gene: TRBV14; d_gene: -; j_gene: TRBJ1-6; abundance: -; len: 14; CDR3aa: CASSQVRGYSPLHF; CDR3nt: TGTGCCAGCAGCCAAGTCAGGGGATATTCACCCCTCCACTTT
v_gene: TRBV29-1; d_gene: -; j_gene: TRBJ1-1; abundance: -; len: 12; CDR3aa: CSVGVSNTEAFF; CDR3nt: TGCAGCGTGGGCGTTTCGAACACTGAAGCTTTCTTT
v_gene: TRBV4-1; d_gene: -; j_gene: TRBJ1-5; abundance: few; len: 13; CDR3aa: CASSPAGSQPQHF; CDR3nt: TGCGCCAGCAGCCCGGCGGGCAGCCAGCCCCAGCATTTT
v_gene: TRBV5-6; d_gene: -; j_gene: TRBJ1-4; abundance: few; len: 15; CDR3aa: CASSQGLGPPARMFF; CDR3nt: TGTGCCAGCAGCCAGGGGTTAGGGCCTCCAGCGAGGATGTTTTTT
v_gene: TRBV6-5; d_gene: -; j_gene: TRBJ1-2; abundance: -; len: 13; CDR3aa: CASSYGGAYGYTF; CDR3nt: TGTGCCAGCAGTTACGGGGGGGCCTATGGCTACACCTTC
v_gene: TRBV28; d_gene: -; j_gene: TRBJ2-5; abundance: -; len: 12; CDR3aa: CASSSPLVPQYF; CDR3nt: TGTGCCAGCAGTTCCCCCCTAGTGCCCCAGTACTTC
v_gene: TRBV9; d_gene: TRBD1; j_gene: TRBJ2-2; abundance: -; len: 16; CDR3aa: CASSGTGTGVTGELFF; CDR3nt: TGTGCCAGCAGCGGCACCGGGACAGGGGTCACCGGGGAGCTGTTTTTT
v_gene: TRBV4-2; d_gene: -; j_gene: TRBJ1-5; abundance: few; len: 14; CDR3aa: CASSPGRDNQPQHF; CDR3nt: TGTGCCAGCAGCCCCGGACGGGACAATCAGCCCCAGCATTTT
v_gene: TRBV28; d_gene: -; j_gene: TRBJ1-1; abundance: -; len: 16; CDR3aa: CASIRLPKGPNTEAFF; CDR3nt: TGTGCCAGCATTAGACTACCCAAGGGCCCGAACACTGAAGCTTTCTTT
v_gene: TRBV5-6; d_gene: -; j_gene: TRBJ1-4; abundance: -; len: 16; CDR3aa: CASSSPGTGANEKLFF; CDR3nt: TGTGCCAGCAGCTCACCCGGGACGGGGGCTAATGAAAAACTGTTTTTT
v_gene: TRBV6-1; d_gene: TRBD1; j_gene: TRBJ1-5; abundance: -; len: 15; CDR3aa: CASSWDSNSNQPQHF; CDR3nt: TGTGCCAGCAGTTGGGACAGTAATAGCAATCAGCCCCAGCATTTT
v_gene: TRBV6-5; d_gene: TRBD2; j_gene: TRBJ2-1; abundance: -; len: 15; CDR3aa: CASRRTSGGHNEQFF; CDR3nt: TGTGCCAGCAGACGGACTAGCGGGGGTCACAATGAGCAGTTCTTC